A selection of T cell receptor beta chains follows, all from one sample in a study of naive and memory T cell subsets. TCRdb reprocessed the UMI-ligation and nested PCR reads via MiXCR and lists one record per CDR3 protein. Of around 160,000 distinct CDR3 sequences detected, approximately 15% appear once; the ten largest clones hold 0.14% to 0.15%. The sequencing sample was made of naive CD4+ T cells from blood. The receptors stem from a human donor in good health. Both conserved end residues are part of each CDR3. D genes are given only for firm matches. Some rows mark clone size as missing; the rest say once, few, many or name a class of expanded clone.

V	D	J	length	size	CDR3	DNA
TRBV5-5	-	TRBJ1-2	18	-	CASSLVKRRYIVCYGYTF	TGTGCCAGCAGCTTGGTTAAGAGAAGGTACATCGTGTGCTATGGCTACACCTTC
TRBV3-1	-	TRBJ2-6	19	-	CASSRGIGGQRSGANVLTF	TGTGCCAGCAGCCGTGGAATTGGGGGACAACGCTCTGGGGCCAACGTCCTGACTTTC
TRBV5-1	-	TRBJ1-1	16	-	CASSLSTRTLNTEAFF	TGCGCCAGCAGCTTGTCGACACGGACATTGAACACTGAAGCTTTCTTT
TRBV5-4	-	TRBJ2-3	12	-	CASSSYVDTQYF	TGTGCCAGCAGCTCCTACGTGGATACGCAGTATTTT
TRBV2	TRBD1	TRBJ2-5	15	-	CASSSDREIRETQYF	TGTGCCAGCAGTTCCGACAGGGAAATAAGGGAGACCCAGTACTTC
TRBV24-1	-	TRBJ2-1	16	many	CATSDRRGSSYNEQFF	TGTGCCACCAGTGATCGAAGGGGGAGCTCCTACAATGAGCAGTTCTTC
TRBV11-1	-	TRBJ1-3	15	few	CASSLDGLSGNTIYF	TGTGCCAGCAGCTTGGACGGGCTCTCTGGAAACACCATATATTTT
TRBV28	-	TRBJ2-2	12	few	CASSGSYGELFF	TGTGCCAGCAGCGGGAGTTACGGGGAGCTGTTTTTT
TRBV4-1	-	TRBJ1-5	16	-	CASSRFNYGGPQPQHF	TGCGCCAGCAGCCGGTTTAATTACGGAGGGCCTCAGCCCCAGCATTTT
TRBV6-2/TRBV6-3	TRBD2	TRBJ2-3	16	few	CASSYGGLADTDTQYF	TGTGCCAGCAGTTACGGGGGACTAGCGGACACAGATACGCAGTATTTT
TRBV7-2	-	TRBJ1-1	14	few	CASSLDKTVPEAFF	TGTGCCAGCAGCTTAGACAAGACAGTACCTGAAGCTTTCTTT
TRBV27	-	TRBJ2-3	16	-	CASSFRRLLSTDTQYF	TGTGCCAGCAGTTTCCGTCGACTCCTTAGCACAGATACGCAGTATTTT
TRBV18	-	TRBJ1-5	14	-	CASSPRGSSQPQHF	TGTGCCAGCTCACCACGGGGGTCTAGTCAGCCCCAGCATTTT
TRBV11-2	-	TRBJ2-1	15	-	CASSHRDGCRNEQFF	TGTGCCAGCAGCCACCGGGACGGGTGTAGGAATGAGCAGTTCTTC